In this sample, the clone carrying this T cell receptor (beta chain) turned up a few times. The antigen is not known. Single viable CD3+CD4+CD8-CD45RO+ cells were sorted as the memory CD4+ T cells. This sample was taken from a study of memory CD4+ T cells and cytomegalovirus serostatus. Study in general: Of the healthy Belgian adults, under 10 were CMV seropositive and about 24 seronegative. Study outcomes and limitations: CD4+ memory repertoires contained about two fifths of the roughly 160 reported CMV TCRbeta sequences.

The germline CDR1 and CDR2 sequences are MGHDK and SYGVNS. Trimming pared 11 bases from V and 1 base from J, leaving 13 bases between. The CDR3 runs to 13 residues. Only in-frame clones appear in the TCRdb table, and some are missing; sequencing was by immunoSEQ multiplex PCR. The sample consists of under 70,000 clones, about three quarters of them appearing once. The V gene is TRBV25-1, the J gene TRBJ2-3, with D perhaps TRBD2 (5 bases). Sequencing was carried out using memory CD4+ T cells from blood. The clonotype originates from an adult in good health and CMV-seronegative. CDR3 coding DNA: TGTGCCGTCACTAGAAGGGGCACAGATACGCAGTATTTT. Translation gives CAVTRRGTDTQYF.